This entry describes one T cell receptor beta chain. Antigen unknown. This sample was included in a study of blood T cells in healthy people across ages. Findings of the study overall: Among long-lived donors, naive CD4+ cells were more numerous and diversity higher than in aged donors.

Combining a sample-barcoded 5' primer with a J-beta primer mix, a second PCR ran for about 6 to 11 cycles. At least 2.5 million CDR3-containing paired-end reads were obtained per sample. TCRdb re-called the 5' RACE reads with MiXCR, one entry per CDR3 protein. The sample has over a million distinct CDR3 sequences, 45% seen once. J gave up 5 bases and V 4 bases, and 10 bases lay outside the gene matches. The germline gives CDR1 SEHNR, CDR2 FQNEAQ (reference sequence). CDR3 length: 15 amino acids. This rearrangement joins TRBV7-9 to TRBJ2-7, with 8 bases identical to TRBD2. The clonotype comes from a woman aged 60 to 75 in good health. The sequenced sample consisted of blood. CDR3 nucleotides: TGTGCCAGCAGCTCCTCGCGGGGGGAAATCGACGAGCAGTACTTC. Residues: CASSSSRGEIDEQYF.